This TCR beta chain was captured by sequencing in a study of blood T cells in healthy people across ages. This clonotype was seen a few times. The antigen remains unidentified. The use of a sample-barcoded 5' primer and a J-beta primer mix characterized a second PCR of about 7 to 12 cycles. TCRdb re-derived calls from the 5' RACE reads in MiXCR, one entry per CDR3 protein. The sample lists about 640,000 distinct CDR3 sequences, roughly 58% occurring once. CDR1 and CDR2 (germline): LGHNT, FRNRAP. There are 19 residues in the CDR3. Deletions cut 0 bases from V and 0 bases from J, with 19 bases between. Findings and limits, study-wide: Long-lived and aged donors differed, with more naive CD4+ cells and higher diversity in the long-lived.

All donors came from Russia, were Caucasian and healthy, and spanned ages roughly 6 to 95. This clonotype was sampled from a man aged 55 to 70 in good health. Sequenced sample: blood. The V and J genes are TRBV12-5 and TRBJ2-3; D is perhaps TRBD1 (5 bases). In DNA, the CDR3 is TGTGCTAGTGGTTTGGTAAGACAGACCGGACCCCTTAGCACAGATACGCAGTATTTT. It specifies CASGLVRQTGPLSTDTQYF.